This note documents a single TCR beta chain sequence. Its antigen is not identified. The V gene end was trimmed by 3 bases and the J gene end by 3 bases; junction bases not matched to a gene: 7. The CDR3 consists of 15 residues. The germline CDR1 and CDR2 sequences are MGHRA and YSYEKL. CD4+CD45RO+CD25- cells were isolated as memory CD4+ T cells. Study results and caveats: The larger-cohort validation was restricted to a single TCR beta V-J rearrangement rather than whole repertoires.

Constant-region reverse primers amplified full-length variable regions, followed by semi-nested Nested Universal Primer A PCR. MiXCR, applied by TCRdb to the 5' RACE reads, yields one record per CDR3 protein. The data hold some 6,000 distinct CDR3 sequences, with about 60% observed a single time. This TCR was sampled from a female donor with breast cancer. The rearrangement joins TRBV4-1 to TRBJ2-7; 8 bases align to TRBD1. The sequenced material came from tumor-infiltrating memory CD4+ T cells sorted from the breast tumor. Subset specified: memory CD4+ T cells, CD4+CD45RO+CD25-. The CDR3 DNA reads as TGCGCCAGCAGCCATCCGGCAGGGGGCTTCTACGAGCAGTACTTC. Translating it yields CASSHPAGGFYEQYF.